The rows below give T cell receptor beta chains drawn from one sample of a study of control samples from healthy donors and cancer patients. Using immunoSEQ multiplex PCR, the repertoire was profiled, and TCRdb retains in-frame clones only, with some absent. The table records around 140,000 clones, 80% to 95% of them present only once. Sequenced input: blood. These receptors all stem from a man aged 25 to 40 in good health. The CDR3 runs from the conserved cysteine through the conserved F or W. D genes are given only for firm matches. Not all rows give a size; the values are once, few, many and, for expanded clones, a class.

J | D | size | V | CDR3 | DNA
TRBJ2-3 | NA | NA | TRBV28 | CASSLGGRTDTQYF | TGTGCCAGCAGTTTAGGGGGTCGGACAGATACGCAGTATTTT
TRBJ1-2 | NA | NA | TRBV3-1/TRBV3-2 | CASSDLTEYGYTF | TGTGCCAGCAGCGACTTGACAGAGTATGGCTACACCTTC
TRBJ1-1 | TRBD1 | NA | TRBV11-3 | CASSPTDRGTEAFF | TGTGCCAGCAGCCCGACTGACAGGGGAACTGAAGCTTTCTTT
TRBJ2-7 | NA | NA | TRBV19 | CASSRVRTYEQYF | TGTGCCAGTAGTCGCGTCCGCACCTACGAGCAGTACTTC
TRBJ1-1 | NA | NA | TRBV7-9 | CASSQTAMNTEAFF | TGTGCCAGCAGCCAGACAGCCATGAACACTGAAGCTTTCTTT
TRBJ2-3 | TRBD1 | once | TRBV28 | CASSSQGASTDTQYF | TGTGCCAGCAGTTCACAGGGGGCGAGCACAGATACGCAGTATTTT
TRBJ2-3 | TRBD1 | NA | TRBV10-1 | CASRDRGPADTQYF | TGCGCCAGCAGGGACAGGGGGCCGGCAGATACGCAGTATTTT
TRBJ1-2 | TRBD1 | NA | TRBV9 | CATEGQGSYTF | TGTGCCACGGAAGGACAGGGAAGCTACACCTTC
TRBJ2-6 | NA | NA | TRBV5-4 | CASSSGDSGANVLTF | TGTGCCAGCAGCTCCGGAGACTCTGGGGCCAACGTCCTGACTTTC
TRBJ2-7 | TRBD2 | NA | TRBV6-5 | CASTLGGGAYEQYF | TGTGCCAGTACCTTGGGCGGGGGGGCTTACGAGCAGTACTTC
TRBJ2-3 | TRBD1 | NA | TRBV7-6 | CASSLGGTATDTQYF | TGTGCCAGCAGCTTAGGGGGGACAGCCACAGATACGCAGTATTTT
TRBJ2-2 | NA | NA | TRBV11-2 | CASSLDGVGELFF | TGTGCCAGCAGCTTAGACGGGGTAGGGGAGCTGTTTTTT
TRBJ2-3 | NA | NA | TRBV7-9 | CASSLGTDTQYF | TGTGCCAGCAGCTTAGGGACAGATACGCAGTATTTT
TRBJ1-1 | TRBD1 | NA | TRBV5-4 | CASSLAGGRNTEAFF | TGTGCCAGCAGCTTGGCAGGGGGTAGGAACACTGAAGCTTTCTTT
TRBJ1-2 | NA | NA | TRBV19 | CASSNAGQFYGYTF | TGTGCCAGTAGTAACGCAGGGCAATTCTATGGCTACACCTTC
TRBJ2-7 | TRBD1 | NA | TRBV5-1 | CASSLGGQGAREQYF | TGCGCCAGCAGCTTGGGCGGACAGGGGGCTCGGGAGCAGTACTTC
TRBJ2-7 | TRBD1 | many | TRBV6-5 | CASSPQGQGASEQYF | TGTGCCAGCAGTCCACAGGGACAGGGGGCGAGTGAGCAGTACTTC
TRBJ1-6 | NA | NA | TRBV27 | CASTETGASYNSPLHF | TGTGCCAGCACCGAGACGGGGGCCTCTTATAATTCACCCCTCCACTTT
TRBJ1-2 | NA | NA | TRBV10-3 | CAIADGTEYGYTF | TGTGCCATTGCCGACGGGACGGAGTATGGCTACACCTTC
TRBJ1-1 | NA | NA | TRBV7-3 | CASSLNWGSPEAFF | TGTGCCAGCAGCTTAAACTGGGGCAGCCCTGAAGCTTTCTTT
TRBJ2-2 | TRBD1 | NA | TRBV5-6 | CASSLGQGPGELFF | TGTGCCAGCAGCTTGGGACAGGGGCCGGGGGAGCTGTTTTTT
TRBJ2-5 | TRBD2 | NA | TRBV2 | CASRLGTSGQETQYF | TGTGCCAGCAGGCTCGGGACTAGCGGGCAAGAGACCCAGTACTTC
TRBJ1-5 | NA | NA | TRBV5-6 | CASSLFNQQRQPQHF | TGTGCCAGCAGCTTGTTCAATCAACAACGGCAGCCCCAGCATTTT
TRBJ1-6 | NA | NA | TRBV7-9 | CASSPAGSGNSPLHF | TGTGCCAGCAGCCCAGCCGGATCTGGTAATTCACCCCTCCACTTT
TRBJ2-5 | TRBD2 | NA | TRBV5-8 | CASSLGRGAQETQYF | TGTGCCAGCAGCTTGGGGCGGGGGGCCCAAGAGACCCAGTACTTC
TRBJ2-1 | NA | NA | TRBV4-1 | CASSQVSGWTDSEQFF | TGCGCCAGCAGCCAAGTTTCAGGTTGGACAGACTCTGAGCAGTTCTTC
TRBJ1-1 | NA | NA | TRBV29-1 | CSVVRMGTEAFF | TGCAGCGTTGTTAGGATGGGCACTGAAGCTTTCTTT
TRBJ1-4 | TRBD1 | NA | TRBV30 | CAWSKSGTGYEKLFF | TGTGCCTGGAGCAAAAGCGGGACAGGGTATGAAAAACTGTTTTTT
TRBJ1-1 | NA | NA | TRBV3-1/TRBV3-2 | CASSQVDTIEAFF | TGTGCCAGCAGCCAAGTTGACACTATTGAAGCTTTCTTT
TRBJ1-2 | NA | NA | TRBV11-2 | CASSPPLDYGYTF | TGTGCCAGCAGCCCCCCTCTCGACTATGGCTACACCTTC
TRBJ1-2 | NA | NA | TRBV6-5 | CASSYDRIYGYTF | TGTGCCAGCAGTTACGACAGGATCTATGGCTACACCTTC
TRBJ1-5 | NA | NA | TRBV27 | CASSPGLGNQPQHF | TGTGCCAGCAGCCCAGGCCTCGGCAATCAGCCCCAGCATTTT
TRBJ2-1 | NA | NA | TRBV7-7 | CASSFSGRQNEQFF | TGTGCCAGCAGCTTCTCTGGGCGGCAGAATGAGCAGTTCTTC
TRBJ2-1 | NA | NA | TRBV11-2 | CASSLATFNEQFF | TGTGCCAGCAGCTTAGCTACCTTCAATGAGCAGTTCTTC
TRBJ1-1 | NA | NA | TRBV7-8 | CASSLGYGNTEAFF | TGTGCCAGCAGCTTAGGGTATGGGAACACTGAAGCTTTCTTT
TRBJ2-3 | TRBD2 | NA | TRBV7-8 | CASSLVSGEPTDTQYF | TGTGCCAGCAGCTTAGTCAGCGGGGAACCCACAGATACGCAGTATTTT
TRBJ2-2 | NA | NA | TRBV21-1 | CASSSRRRTGELFF | TGTGCCAGCAGCTCCCGGCGGAGGACCGGGGAGCTGTTTTTT
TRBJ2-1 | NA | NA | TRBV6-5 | CASSYSRAGSNEQFF | TGTGCCAGCAGTTACTCCCGGGCAGGTAGCAATGAGCAGTTCTTC
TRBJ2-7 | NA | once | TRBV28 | CASSFQNYEQYF | TGTGCCAGCAGTTTCCAGAACTACGAGCAGTACTTC
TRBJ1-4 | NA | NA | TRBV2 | CASATLTTNEKLFF | TGTGCCAGCGCAACCCTTACAACTAATGAAAAACTGTTTTTT
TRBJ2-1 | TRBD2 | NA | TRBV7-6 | CASSPQPGLAGGPGNEQFF | TGTGCCAGCAGTCCCCAACCGGGACTAGCGGGGGGGCCCGGCAATGAGCAGTTCTTC
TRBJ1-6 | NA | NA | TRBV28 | CASSLKGRGYSPLHF | TGTGCCAGCAGTTTAAAGGGCAGGGGTTACTCACCCCTCCACTTT
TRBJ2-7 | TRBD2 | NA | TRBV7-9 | CASTPPLAGVSYEQYF | TGTGCCAGCACCCCTCCCCTAGCGGGGGTTTCCTACGAGCAGTACTTC
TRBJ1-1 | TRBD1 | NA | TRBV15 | CARKPGQGVNTEAFF | TGTGCCAGAAAGCCGGGACAGGGCGTAAACACTGAAGCTTTCTTT
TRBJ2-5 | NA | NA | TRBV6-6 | CASSQDRGGETQYF | TGTGCCAGCAGTCAAGACAGGGGAGGGGAGACCCAGTACTTC
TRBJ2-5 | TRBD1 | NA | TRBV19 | CASSIEGTGGGETQYF | TGTGCCAGTAGTATAGAGGGCACAGGGGGCGGGGAGACCCAGTACTTC
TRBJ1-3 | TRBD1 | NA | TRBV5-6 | CASSLPGQGSTGNTIYF | TGTGCCAGCAGCTTACCGGGACAGGGGAGTACTGGAAACACCATATATTTT
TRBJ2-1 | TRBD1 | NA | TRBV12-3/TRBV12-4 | CASSPDRANEQFF | TGTGCCAGCAGCCCCGACAGGGCCAATGAGCAGTTCTTC
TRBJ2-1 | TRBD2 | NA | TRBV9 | CASGSGGYNEQFF | TGTGCCAGCGGGAGCGGGGGGTACAATGAGCAGTTCTTC
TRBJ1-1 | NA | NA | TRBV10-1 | CASRDSMNTEAFF | TGCGCCAGCAGAGACAGCATGAACACTGAAGCTTTCTTT
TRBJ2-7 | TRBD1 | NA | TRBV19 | CASGQGGYEQYF | TGTGCCAGCGGACAGGGGGGGTACGAGCAGTACTTC
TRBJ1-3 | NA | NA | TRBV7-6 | CASSLRRGQLSGNTIYF | TGTGCCAGCAGCTTAAGGCGGGGACAACTCTCTGGAAACACCATATATTTT
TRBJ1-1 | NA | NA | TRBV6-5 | CASSYSTVTEAFF | TGTGCCAGCAGTTACTCGACGGTAACTGAAGCTTTCTTT
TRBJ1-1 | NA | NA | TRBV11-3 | CASSLDSMNTEAFF | TGTGCCAGCAGCTTGGACAGCATGAACACTGAAGCTTTCTTT
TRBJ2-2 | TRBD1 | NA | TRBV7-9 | CASSPDRGFTGELFF | TGTGCCAGCAGCCCTGACAGGGGGTTCACCGGGGAGCTGTTTTTT
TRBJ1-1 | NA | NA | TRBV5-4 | CASSLTGRNTEAFF | TGTGCCAGCAGCTTAACGGGGAGAAACACTGAAGCTTTCTTT
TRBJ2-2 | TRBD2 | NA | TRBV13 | CASSLGLAGTTGELFF | TGTGCCAGCAGCTTAGGGCTAGCGGGGACGACCGGGGAGCTGTTTTTT
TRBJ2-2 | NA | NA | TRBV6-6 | CASNLYHLNTGELFF | TGTGCCAGCAACCTATACCACCTGAACACCGGGGAGCTGTTTTTT
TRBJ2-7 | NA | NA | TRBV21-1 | CASTPRVGLSYEQYF | TGTGCCAGCACCCCGAGAGTGGGTCTTTCCTACGAGCAGTACTTC
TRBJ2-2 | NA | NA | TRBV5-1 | CASSPRGPTANTGELFF | TGCGCCAGCAGCCCTCGAGGGCCGACAGCGAACACCGGGGAGCTGTTTTTT